This T cell receptor beta chain was retrieved from a study of T-cell reconstitution after alpha-beta-depleted transplantation in children. Points from the study as a whole: Alpha-beta T cells about two months after transplant reportedly derived from several hundred expanded graft clones. The authors attributed T-cell counts and diversity one year after transplant mostly to newly produced T cells.

This clonotype was counted at least ten times. The antigen is unknown. Preparing the TCRbeta library involved the use of unique molecular identifiers. MiXCR, run by TCRdb on the PCR reads, gives a single entry per CDR3 protein. Of 700,000 to 950,000 distinct CDR3 sequences in the sample, approximately 15% were seen once. Germline CDR1 is MNHEY and CDR2 is SVGAGI. The CDR3 is made up of 14 amino acids. V was cut by 3 bases and J by 3 bases, with 10 bases left in between. This rearrangement joins TRBV6-5 to TRBJ2-3, with D perhaps matching TRBD2 (7 bases). The specimen was PBMCs, mostly from graft donor cells, collected 360 days after TCRalphabeta/CD19-depleted stem cell transplant. This clonotype was obtained from a male patient aged 10 to 17 who had a stem cell transplant for acute lymphoblastic leukemia, so the T cells may come from the graft donor. The DNA of the CDR3 is TGTGCCAGCAGTTATAGGGGGGGAACAGATACGCAGTATTTT. It yields the protein CASSYRGGTDTQYF.